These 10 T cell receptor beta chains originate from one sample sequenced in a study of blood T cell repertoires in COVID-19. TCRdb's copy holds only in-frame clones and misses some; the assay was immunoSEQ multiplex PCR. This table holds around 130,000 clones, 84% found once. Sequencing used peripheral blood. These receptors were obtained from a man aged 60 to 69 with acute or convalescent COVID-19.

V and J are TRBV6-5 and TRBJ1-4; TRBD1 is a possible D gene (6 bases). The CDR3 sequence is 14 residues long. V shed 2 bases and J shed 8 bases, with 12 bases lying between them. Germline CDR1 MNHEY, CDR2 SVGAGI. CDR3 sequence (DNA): TGTGCCAGCAGTTACCTCCAGGGGAACGAAAAACTGTTTTTT. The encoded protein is CASSYLQGNEKLFF.

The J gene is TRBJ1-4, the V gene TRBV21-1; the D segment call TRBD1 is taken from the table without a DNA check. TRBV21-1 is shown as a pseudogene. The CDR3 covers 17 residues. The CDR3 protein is CASSNLWQGGTNEKLFF. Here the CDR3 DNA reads TGTGCCAGCAGCAATTTGTGGCAGGGGGGTACTAATGAAAAACTGTTTTTT.

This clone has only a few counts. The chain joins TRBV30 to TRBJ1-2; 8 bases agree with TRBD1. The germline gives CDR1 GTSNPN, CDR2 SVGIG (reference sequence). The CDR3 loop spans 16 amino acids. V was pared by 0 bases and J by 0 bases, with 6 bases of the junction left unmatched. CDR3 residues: CAWSVYRGVANYGYTF. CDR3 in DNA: TGTGCCTGGAGTGTTTACAGGGGGGTAGCTAACTATGGCTACACCTTC.

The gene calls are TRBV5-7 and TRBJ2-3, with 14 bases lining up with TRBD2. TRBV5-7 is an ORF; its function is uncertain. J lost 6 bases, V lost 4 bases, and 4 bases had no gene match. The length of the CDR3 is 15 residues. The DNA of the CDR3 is TGTGCCAGCAGCCTTCGGACTAGCGGGAGGGATACGCAGTATTTT. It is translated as CASSLRTSGRDTQYF.

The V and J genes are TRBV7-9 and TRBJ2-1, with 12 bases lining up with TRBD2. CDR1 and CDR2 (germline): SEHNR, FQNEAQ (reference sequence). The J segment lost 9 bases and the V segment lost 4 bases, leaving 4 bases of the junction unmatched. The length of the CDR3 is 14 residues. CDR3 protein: CASSSSGRASEQFF. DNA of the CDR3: TGTGCCAGCAGCTCTAGCGGGAGGGCGAGTGAGCAGTTCTTC.

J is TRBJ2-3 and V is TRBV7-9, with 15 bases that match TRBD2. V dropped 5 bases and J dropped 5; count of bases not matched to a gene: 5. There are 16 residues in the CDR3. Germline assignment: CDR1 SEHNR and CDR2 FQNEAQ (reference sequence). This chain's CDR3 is CASSPGLAGGVDTQYF. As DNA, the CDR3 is TGTGCCAGCAGCCCGGGACTAGCGGGAGGAGTAGATACGCAGTATTTT.

For the CDR3, the DNA is TGTGCCAGCAGCGATCGGGACATCACAGATACGCAGTATTTT. Residues: CASSDRDITDTQYF. The chain uses TRBV5-4 and TRBJ2-3; weak D call: TRBD1 (6 bases). V was shortened by 4 bases and J by 2 bases, with 11 bases between the two germline ends. Germline-derived CDR1 and CDR2 are SGHNT and YYREEE (reference sequence). The CDR3 is 14 amino acids.

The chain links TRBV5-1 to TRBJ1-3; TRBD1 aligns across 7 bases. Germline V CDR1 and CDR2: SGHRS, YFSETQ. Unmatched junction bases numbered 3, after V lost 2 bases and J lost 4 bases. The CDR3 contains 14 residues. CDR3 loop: CASSFSTGGNTIYF. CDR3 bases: TGCGCCAGCAGCTTTTCGACAGGGGGAAACACCATATATTTT.

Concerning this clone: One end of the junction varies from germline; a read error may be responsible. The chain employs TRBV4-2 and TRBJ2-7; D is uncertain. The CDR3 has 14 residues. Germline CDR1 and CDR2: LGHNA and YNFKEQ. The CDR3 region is CASSQKTESFEQYF. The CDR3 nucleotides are TGTGCCAGCAGCCAAAAAACGGAGTCCTTCGAGCAGTACTTC.

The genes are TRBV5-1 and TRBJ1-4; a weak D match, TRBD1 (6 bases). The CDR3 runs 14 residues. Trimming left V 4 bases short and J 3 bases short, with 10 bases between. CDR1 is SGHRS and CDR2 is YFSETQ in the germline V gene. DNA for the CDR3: TGCGCCAGCAGCGGAGGACAGTCTAATGAAAAACTGTTTTTT. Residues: CASSGGQSNEKLFF.